One and the same sample provided the 21 T cell receptor beta chains below, sequenced in a study of early T cells in non-severe SARS-CoV-2 infection. TCRdb re-called the 5' RACE reads through MiXCR, storing one row per CDR3 protein. The sample lists about 100,000 distinct CDR3 sequences; about an eighth were seen once. The material sequenced was whole blood. The receptors come from an adult who was a healthcare worker with PCR-confirmed SARS-CoV-2 infection or an uninfected control (not recorded which).

This clonotype has only a few counts. V is TRBV11-1 and J is TRBJ1-4; D remains unclear. The V end lost 4 bases, the J end lost 0 bases, and 0 bases lay between the germline ends. CDR1 and CDR2 from the germline V gene are SGHAT and FQDESV (reference sequence). This CDR3 has 12 residues. As DNA, the CDR3 is TGTGCCAGCAGCTCAACTAATGAAAAACTGTTTTTT. The encoded protein is CASSSTNEKLFF.

This clonotype showed up just a few times. The rearrangement joins TRBV11-2 to TRBJ2-3, with D perhaps TRBD1 (6 bases). The V end lost 5 bases, the J end lost 5 bases, and 14 bases lay between the germline ends. CDR1 is SGHAT, CDR2 FQNNGV, per germline. CDR3 size: 14 residues. CDR3 sequence: CASSISGVRDTQYF. CDR3 in DNA: TGTGCCAGCAGCATATCAGGGGTTCGAGATACGCAGTATTTT.

This clonotype was recorded many times. This chain links TRBV29-1 with TRBJ2-1; 12 bases are a match to TRBD2. This CDR3 has 14 residues. Trimming removed 7 bases from V and 4 bases from J; junction bases left unmatched: 5. Germline values: CDR1 SQVTM, CDR2 ANQGSEA. The CDR3 reads CSAPTSGGYNEQFF. As DNA, the CDR3 is TGCAGCGCACCGACTAGCGGGGGTTACAATGAGCAGTTCTTC.

This clonotype was recorded at least ten times. The J gene is TRBJ2-7, the V gene TRBV6-6; D gene ambiguous. With 6 bases removed from V and 0 bases from J, the gap between germline ends came to 15 bases. Germline V gene sequence: CDR1 MNHNY, CDR2 SVGAGI (reference sequence). The CDR3 covers 15 residues. The CDR3 protein is CASSHHPGLSYEQYF. The CDR3 DNA follows: TGTGCCAGCAGCCATCACCCGGGCCTCTCCTACGAGCAGTACTTC.

With respect to this clonotype: A much bigger clone sits one base away, suggesting this may be a read error. The J gene is TRBJ2-7, the V gene TRBV9; weak D call: TRBD2 (6 bases). The CDR3 sequence is 13 residues long. Germline CDR1 and CDR2: SGDLS and YYNGEE. CDR3 residues: CANSPPTGEKQYF. In DNA, the CDR3 is TGTGCCAACAGCCCTCCCACGGGAGAGAAGCAGTACTTC.

In the case of this clonotype: This may be a read error: a much more frequent sequence differs by one nucleotide. The chain links TRBV2 to TRBJ1-4, with D maybe TRBD1 (6 bases). Germline CDR1 is SNHLY and CDR2 is FYNNEI. The CDR3 runs 15 residues. CDR3 nucleotides: TGTGCCGGCAGTGAAGAGGGGGTCCGAAATGAAAAACTGTTTTTT. Translation gives CAGSEEGVRNEKLFF.

V and J are TRBV11-2 and TRBJ2-5, with 12 bases fitting TRBD2. The trim removed 6 bases at V and 4 bases at J, leaving 3 bases unmatched. CDR1 and CDR2 (germline): SGHAT, FQNNGV. This CDR3 has 14 amino acids. The CDR3 region has the DNA TGTGCCAGCAGTCTACTAGCGGGAGGAGAGACCCAGTACTTC. Its translation: CASSLLAGGETQYF.

This clonotype was recorded many times. This rearrangement joins TRBV20-1 to TRBJ2-1; D ambiguous. Germline V gives CDR1 DFQATT, CDR2 SNEGSKA (reference sequence). V was cut by 0 bases and J by 0 bases, with 6 bases left in between. This CDR3 comprises 14 residues. The CDR3: CSARDGDSYNEQFF. The CDR3 region has the DNA TGCAGTGCTAGAGATGGCGACTCCTACAATGAGCAGTTCTTC.

This chain joins TRBV12-3 or TRBV12-4 and TRBJ2-5; 11 bases match TRBD2. The V and J ends lost 4 bases and 1 base, in that order; junction bases with no gene match: 14. The CDR3 has 19 amino acids. CDR3 DNA sequence: TGTGCCAGCAGTTCCCAGGGGGCTAGACTAGCGGGGACCCAAGAGACCCAGTACTTC. Translated, it gives CASSSQGARLAGTQETQYF.

At least ten counts were recorded for this clonotype. The chain links TRBV20-1 to TRBJ2-2, with TRBD2 matching over 7 bases. Germline values: CDR1 DFQATT, CDR2 SNEGSKA (reference sequence). The CDR3 is made up of 15 amino acids. J lost 6 bases, V lost 3 bases, and 10 bases had no gene match. For the CDR3, the DNA is TGCAGTGCTAGGGAAAGCGGGATTATGGCCGGGGAGCTGTTTTTT. It translates to CSARESGIMAGELFF.

This chain uses TRBV20-1 with TRBJ2-5, with D perhaps matching TRBD2 (6 bases). V was cut by 0 bases and J by 5 bases, with 13 bases left in between. The CDR3 runs 14 residues. Germline V CDR1 and CDR2: DFQATT, SNEGSKA (reference sequence). CDR3 DNA: TGCAGTGCTAGAGATCTGGGGGGAGCGGAGACCCAGTACTTC. Translation gives CSARDLGGAETQYF.

This sequence joins TRBV29-1 and TRBJ2-3; D uncertain. Trimming stripped 1 base from V and 1 base from J, with 9 bases between. The CDR3 has 14 amino acids. Germline assignment: CDR1 SQVTM and CDR2 ANQGSEA. The CDR3 is CSVEAGLRTDTQYF. The DNA for the CDR3 is TGCAGCGTTGAAGCGGGCCTCCGCACAGATACGCAGTATTTT.

This sequence joins TRBV10-3 and TRBJ2-2; D not certain. The germline V and J ends were trimmed by 10 bases and 3 bases, with 9 bases remaining between them. This CDR3 is 12 amino acids long. The germline V gene has CDR1 ENHRY and CDR2 SYGVKD. The CDR3 region has the DNA TGTGCCACCGGCCCCTACACCGGGGAGCTGTTTTTT. Translating gives CATGPYTGELFF.

The chain carries TRBV28 and TRBJ2-5; no clear D. The CDR3 contains 16 residues. The germline V and J ends were trimmed by 6 bases and 2 bases, with 19 bases remaining between them. CDR1 and CDR2 from the germline V gene are MDHEN and SYDVKM. The CDR3 DNA is TGTGCCAGCAGGCGCCTGTTTACTTCCTCGCAAGAGACCCAGTACTTC. It specifies CASRRLFTSSQETQYF.

V gene TRBV6-4 combines with J gene TRBJ2-1, with 12 bases that match TRBD2. The germline V gene has CDR1 MRHNA and CDR2 SNTAGT. The V segment lost 5 bases and the J segment 2 bases; nucleotides outside the gene matches: 7. The CDR3 spans 17 residues. The CDR3 DNA reads TGTGCCAGCAGTCCCAGACTAGCGGGAGCTCCCTACAATGAGCAGTTCTTC. Translation: CASSPRLAGAPYNEQFF.

This clonotype was found a few times. This rearrangement joins TRBV14 to TRBJ2-7, with 11 bases aligning to TRBD1. The trim removed 5 bases at V and 7 bases at J, leaving 10 bases unmatched. Germline V gene sequence: CDR1 SGHDN, CDR2 FVKESK. The CDR3 spans 15 residues. In nucleotides, the CDR3 is TGTGCCAGCAGCACTCTTCCGGGACAGGGGGGGGAGCAGTACTTC. Translating gives CASSTLPGQGGEQYF.

J is TRBJ2-1 and V is TRBV20-1; no definite D call. The CDR3 loop spans 12 amino acids. Germline V gives CDR1 DFQATT, CDR2 SNEGSKA (reference sequence). V was shortened by 4 bases and J by 8 bases, with 12 bases between the two germline ends. The CDR3 nucleotides are TGCAGTGCTACCCCTGCTGACCATGAGCAGTTCTTC. Translating gives CSATPADHEQFF.

V gene TRBV6-2 or TRBV6-3 combines with J gene TRBJ2-7; 12 positions match TRBD2. Germline assignment: CDR1 MNHEY and CDR2 SVGEGT. Losses at the gene ends were 10 bases for V and 0 bases for J; bases not matched to a gene: 16. The CDR3 is made up of 18 amino acids. CDR3 protein: CATRRGLAGGPASYEQYF. The CDR3 DNA sequence: TGTGCCACCAGAAGAGGCCTAGCGGGAGGGCCGGCCTCCTACGAGCAGTACTTC.

This clonotype was seen a few times. This chain joins TRBV29-1 and TRBJ1-1; D possibly corresponds to TRBD1 (5 bases). Germline V gene sequence: CDR1 SQVTM, CDR2 ANQGSEA. This CDR3 contains 16 residues. Between the trimmed V and J ends, which lost 0 bases and 1 base, there was a span of 15 bases. CDR3 DNA: TGCAGCGTTGAAGATCGGGGTCAGCAGGGGAACACTGAAGCTTTCTTT. Protein product: CSVEDRGQQGNTEAFF.

The table lists this clonotype with many counts. The CDR3 DNA is TGTGCCAGCAGCTTGCTTCGAACGAACAATGAGCAGTTCTTC. This encodes CASSLLRTNNEQFF. The chain recombines TRBV5-6 with TRBJ2-1; D uncertain. The V end was cut by 1 base, the J end by 5 bases, with 10 bases between. This CDR3 contains 14 residues. Germline lookup yields CDR1 SGHDT and CDR2 YYEEEE.

A few counts support this clonotype. The chain joins TRBV18 to TRBJ1-3; no clear D gene. Trimming shortened V by 0 bases and J by 4 bases, and 10 bases separated the two germline ends. The CDR3 covers 15 residues. In germline, CDR1 is KGHSH, CDR2 LQKENI. CDR3 nucleotides: TGTGCCAGCTCACCACCGGAGGGAACAGGAAACACCATATATTTT. Protein product: CASSPPEGTGNTIYF.